This is a list of T cell receptor beta chains from one sample in a study of cytomegalovirus exposure and HLA in healthy donors. Clones were read by immunoSEQ multiplex PCR, and TCRdb kept only the in-frame ones, dropping some. The sample includes some 130,000 clones, more than 70% seen only once; the top ten take 1.4%. The material sequenced was PBMCs. The receptors were gathered from a man aged 25 to 45 in good health and CMV-seronegative. The CDR3 runs from the conserved cysteine through the conserved F or W. Each record gives: clone size, D gene, J gene, V gene, CDR3 protein, CDR3 DNA. A D gene is named only where the DNA matches it firmly. Clone size is stated in some rows and not others, as once, few, many or a class when expanded.

.	.	TRBJ1-1	TRBV19	CASRLSSQGSNTEAFF	TGTGCCAGTAGACTAAGCTCCCAGGGGAGTAACACTGAAGCTTTCTTT
many	TRBD2	TRBJ2-1	TRBV6-1	CASSEKSGGYNEQFF	TGTGCCAGCAGTGAAAAAAGCGGGGGTTACAATGAGCAGTTCTTC
.	TRBD1	TRBJ1-1	TRBV9	CASSAGRQGTIMNTEAFF	TGTGCCAGCAGCGCCGGCAGACAGGGGACCATCATGAACACTGAAGCTTTCTTT
.	.	TRBJ1-1	TRBV6-1	CASGATGNTEAFF	TGTGCCAGCGGCGCGACAGGGAACACTGAAGCTTTCTTT
.	TRBD1	TRBJ1-2	TRBV11-2	CASSLVGTVNGYTF	TGTGCCAGCAGCTTAGTAGGGACAGTAAATGGCTACACCTTC
.	TRBD2	TRBJ2-1	TRBV5-1	CASSLVAGGLHNEQFF	TGCGCCAGCAGCTTGGTGGCGGGGGGCTTGCACAATGAGCAGTTCTTC
once	.	TRBJ2-3	TRBV5-5	CASSLALEISTDTQYF	TGTGCCAGCAGCTTGGCTCTCGAGATTAGCACAGATACGCAGTATTTT
.	.	TRBJ2-1	TRBV7-7	CASSVDWSSYNEQFF	TGTGCCAGCAGCGTCGACTGGAGCTCCTACAATGAGCAGTTCTTC
.	TRBD1	TRBJ1-2	TRBV2	CASIDQGEFYGYTF	TGTGCCAGCATTGACCAGGGGGAGTTTTATGGCTACACCTTC
.	.	TRBJ2-7	TRBV11-2	CASSLLHNEQYF	TGTGCCAGCAGCTTGCTCCACAACGAGCAGTACTTC
.	TRBD1	TRBJ2-2	TRBV7-8	CASSVRDSYTGELFF	TGTGCCAGCAGCGTCCGGGACAGCTACACCGGGGAGCTGTTTTTT
.	TRBD1	TRBJ2-7	TRBV7-2	CASSPGTEYEQYF	TGTGCCAGCAGCCCCGGGACAGAATACGAGCAGTACTTC
.	.	TRBJ2-3	TRBV7-2	CASSRGGAGSDTQYF	TGTGCCAGCAGCAGAGGGGGGGCGGGATCAGATACGCAGTATTTT
.	.	TRBJ1-1	TRBV18	CASSPILEAGAFF	TGTGCCAGCTCACCTATCCTGGAGGCGGGAGCTTTCTTT
.	.	TRBJ2-6	TRBV9	CASSAGASPGANVLTF	TGTGCCAGCAGCGCAGGGGCCAGCCCTGGGGCCAACGTCCTGACTTTC
.	TRBD1	TRBJ2-2	TRBV2	CASSSRGRTNTGELFF	TGTGCCAGCAGCTCGAGGGGGCGGACCAACACCGGGGAGCTGTTTTTT
.	.	TRBJ1-1	TRBV19	CASRARDGGIYTEAFF	TGTGCCAGTAGAGCCCGTGACGGGGGAATTTACACTGAAGCTTTCTTT
.	.	TRBJ2-7	TRBV21-1	CASSKVGLVEQYF	TGTGCCAGCAGCAAAGTGGGACTGGTCGAGCAGTACTTC
once	.	TRBJ2-7	TRBV7-9	CASSQQGRSYEQYF	TGTGCCAGCAGCCAACAGGGTAGATCCTACGAGCAGTACTTC
.	.	TRBJ2-1	TRBV20-1	CSATQVNEQFF	TGCAGTGCCACACAGGTGAATGAGCAGTTCTTC
few	.	TRBJ1-5	TRBV2	CASRLTGGQKPQHF	TGTGCCAGCAGGTTGACGGGGGGCCAAAAGCCCCAGCATTTT
once	TRBD1	TRBJ1-2	TRBV5-1	CASSATGGVYGYTF	TGCGCCAGCAGTGCGACAGGGGGCGTCTATGGCTACACCTTC
.	.	TRBJ2-3	TRBV9	CASSVGGGLPTDTQYF	TGTGCCAGCAGCGTAGGGGGAGGCCTCCCGACAGATACGCAGTATTTT
.	TRBD1	TRBJ2-5	TRBV2	CASSEGRGIQETQYF	TGTGCCAGCAGTGAAGGCAGGGGGATCCAAGAGACCCAGTACTTC
.	.	TRBJ2-7	TRBV4-1	CASSDPGSREQYF	TGCGCCAGCAGCGATCCAGGTTCGCGAGAGCAGTACTTC
.	.	TRBJ2-4	TRBV28	CASSLGGMNIQYF	TGTGCCAGCAGCCTCGGGGGTATGAACATTCAGTACTTC
once	.	TRBJ2-7	TRBV6-1	CASREQGYEQYF	TGTGCCAGCAGGGAACAGGGCTACGAGCAGTACTTC
.	TRBD2	TRBJ2-1	TRBV9	CASSVSGTTDEQFF	TGTGCCAGCAGCGTTAGCGGGACGACGGATGAGCAGTTCTTC
.	TRBD2	TRBJ2-7	TRBV4-3	CASSQGWYGLAYEQYF	TGCGCCAGCAGCCAAGGTTGGTACGGACTAGCTTACGAGCAGTACTTC
.	.	TRBJ2-1	TRBV10-1	CASSEGDYLNEQFF	TGCGCCAGCAGTGAGGGAGACTATCTCAATGAGCAGTTCTTC
once	.	TRBJ1-1	TRBV5-6	CASGESIGDTEAFF	TGTGCCAGCGGGGAGAGCATTGGGGACACTGAAGCTTTCTTT
.	.	TRBJ1-1	TRBV6-6	CASSYSTGETEAFF	TGTGCCAGCAGTTACTCGACTGGGGAGACTGAAGCTTTCTTT
once	TRBD1	TRBJ1-2	TRBV19	CASSMAGQGNFGYTF	TGTGCCAGTAGTATGGCAGGACAGGGAAATTTTGGCTACACCTTC
.	.	TRBJ2-7	TRBV5-1	CASSWTLSGIPYEQYF	TGCGCCAGCAGCTGGACTCTTAGCGGAATTCCCTACGAGCAGTACTTC
.	TRBD1	TRBJ2-2	TRBV7-9	CASSPGQGGAYGRELFF	TGTGCCAGCAGCCCGGGACAGGGGGGGGCCTATGGCAGGGAGCTGTTTTTT
.	TRBD2	TRBJ2-2	TRBV15	CATSRPTSGRTPGELFF	TGTGCCACCAGCAGACCGACTAGCGGTAGAACCCCCGGGGAGCTGTTTTTT
.	TRBD1	TRBJ1-2	TRBV2	CASSGDRVYGYTF	TGTGCCAGCAGTGGAGACAGGGTATATGGCTACACCTTC
.	TRBD2	TRBJ2-3	TRBV7-9	CASSLDGRADTQYF	TGTGCCAGCAGCTTAGACGGGAGGGCAGATACGCAGTATTTT
.	TRBD1	TRBJ2-6	TRBV18	CASSPPAGQGPQRGANVLTF	TGTGCCAGCTCACCACCAGCGGGACAGGGGCCTCAACGCGGGGCCAACGTCCTGACTTTC
.	TRBD1	TRBJ2-1	TRBV2	CASSGRDRGLNEQFF	TGTGCCAGCAGTGGTAGGGACAGGGGCCTCAATGAGCAGTTCTTC
.	.	TRBJ2-2	TRBV19	CASSFRGTNTGELFF	TGTGCCAGTAGTTTTCGCGGGACGAACACCGGGGAGCTGTTTTTT
.	TRBD2	TRBJ2-1	TRBV5-8	CASSVMLAGDYNEQFF	TGTGCCAGCAGCGTAATGCTAGCGGGAGATTACAATGAGCAGTTCTTC
.	TRBD1	TRBJ1-2	TRBV11-1	CASSRHPGQGPSGVGYTF	TGTGCCAGCAGCCGACACCCGGGACAGGGGCCTTCAGGAGTAGGCTACACCTTC
.	.	TRBJ2-7	TRBV5-1	CASSLDDRSYEQYF	TGCGCCAGCAGCTTGGATGACAGATCCTACGAGCAGTACTTC
.	TRBD2	TRBJ2-4	TRBV6-6	CASSLADTTGHIQYF	TGTGCCAGCAGTCTAGCGGACACCACCGGGCACATTCAGTACTTC
.	.	TRBJ2-1	TRBV7-6	CASSSRGFDEQFF	TGTGCCAGCAGCTCTAGGGGGTTCGATGAGCAGTTCTTC
.	.	TRBJ2-7	TRBV10-3	CAISGYGQNYEQYF	TGTGCCATCAGTGGATACGGACAAAACTACGAGCAGTACTTC
.	.	TRBJ2-6	TRBV5-1	CASSLRGRSSGANVLTF	TGCGCCAGCAGCTTGCGGGGGAGAAGCTCTGGGGCCAACGTCCTGACTTTC
.	.	TRBJ1-2	TRBV9	CASSIKPERGYGYTF	TGTGCCAGCAGCATAAAACCGGAAAGGGGCTATGGCTACACCTTC
.	TRBD2	TRBJ2-1	TRBV30	CAAILAGRYNEQFF	TGTGCAGCCATACTAGCGGGCCGATACAATGAGCAGTTCTTC
.	TRBD2	TRBJ2-2	TRBV5-4	CASSPGGRDTGELFF	TGTGCCAGCAGCCCTGGGGGGAGGGATACCGGGGAGCTGTTTTTT
.	TRBD2	TRBJ2-3	TRBV11-3	CASSTGSWGSGRPDTQYF	TGTGCCAGCAGCACAGGGTCATGGGGTAGCGGGAGACCAGATACGCAGTATTTT
.	.	TRBJ2-3	TRBV5-5	CASSLTSGRDTQYF	TGTGCCAGCAGCTTGACCTCGGGGAGAGATACGCAGTATTTT